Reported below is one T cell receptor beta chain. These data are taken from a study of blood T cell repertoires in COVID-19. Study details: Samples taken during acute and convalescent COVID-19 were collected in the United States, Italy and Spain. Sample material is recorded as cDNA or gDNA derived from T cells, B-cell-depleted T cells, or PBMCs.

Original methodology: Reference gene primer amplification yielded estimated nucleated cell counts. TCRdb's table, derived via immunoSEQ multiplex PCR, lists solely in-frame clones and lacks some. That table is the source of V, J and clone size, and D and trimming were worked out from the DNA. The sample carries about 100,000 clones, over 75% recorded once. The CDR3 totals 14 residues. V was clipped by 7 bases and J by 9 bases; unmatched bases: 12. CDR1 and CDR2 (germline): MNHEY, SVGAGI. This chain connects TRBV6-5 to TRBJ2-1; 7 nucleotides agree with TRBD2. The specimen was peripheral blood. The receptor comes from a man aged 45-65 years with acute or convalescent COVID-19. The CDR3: CASTHSGFGSEQFF. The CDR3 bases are TGTGCCAGCACCCATAGCGGGTTCGGTAGTGAGCAGTTCTTC.